The clone carrying this T cell receptor beta chain was observed a few times. The CDR3 covers 14 residues. The V gene's germline CDR1 is SNHLY and CDR2 FYNNEI. V was cut by 0 bases and J by 6 bases, with 9 bases left in between. After template switching added a universal primer site, the resulting cDNA carried unique molecular identifiers. TCRdb processed the 5' RACE reads anew with MiXCR; each CDR3 protein has one entry. The table has 400,000 to 550,000 distinct CDR3 sequences, roughly an eighth seen once. This sample is drawn from a study of identical twins. These data were also reused for a study on yellow fever vaccine responses in identical twins.

This clonotype was sampled from a woman aged 18-29 years in good health. The chain employs TRBV2 and TRBJ2-1; D may be TRBD1 or TRBD2 (5 bases each). The sample comprised CD4+ T cells sorted from blood. CDR3: CASSEAGGLNEQFF. The CDR3 DNA reads TGTGCCAGCAGTGAAGCTGGGGGTCTCAATGAGCAGTTCTTC.